This T cell receptor beta chain derives from a study of cytomegalovirus exposure and HLA in healthy donors. Overall study context: Unique TCRs from HLA-typed donors, about 78 million of them, were held in an early data release.

General study results and limits: Usually a TCR sequence was rare, but some public TCRs were found in many donors. Three CMV-associated chains proved CMV antigen-specific in vitro. Being productive about 90% or about 30% of the time was typical of most TCR beta V segments in an earlier analysis.

The CDR3 has 15 amino acids. Per the germline V gene, CDR1 is LNHDA and CDR2 is SQIVND (reference sequence). Trimming at V came to 5 bases and at J to 7 bases, leaving 11 bases not matched to a gene. The PCR ran on 60 Vbeta and 13 Jbeta primers. Clones were read by immunoSEQ multiplex PCR, and TCRdb kept only the in-frame ones, dropping some. The data hold about 85,000 clones, with 80% observed a single time. With regard to this clone: What it recognizes is unknown.

The chain employs TRBV19 and TRBJ2-5; 9 nucleotides agree with TRBD1. Sequencing input: PBMCs. This receptor was taken from a man aged 45-65 years in good health and CMV-seropositive. The CDR3 sequence: CASSGQQGAMGTQYF. In nucleotides, the CDR3 is TGTGCCAGTAGTGGACAACAGGGGGCGATGGGGACCCAGTACTTC. Full variable domain (missing parts from reference TRBV19 and TRBJ2-5): DGGITQSPKYLFRKEGQNVTLSCEQNLNHDAMYWYRQDPGQGLRLIYYSQIVNDFQKGDIAEGYSVSREKKESFPLTVTSAQKNPTAFYLCASSGQQGAMGTQYFGPGTRLLVL.